A single sample is the source of the 18 T cell receptor beta chains below, sequenced in a study of radiation and T cells in renal cell carcinoma. Some clones are missing from TCRdb's copy, which holds only in-frame ones; the method was immunoSEQ multiplex PCR. This sample has around 16,000 clones, with 45% to 70% found just once. Stated treatment: treatment-naive control, cytoreductive nephrectomy. The material was tumor tissue, obtained from a patient whose treatment was nephrectomy without radiotherapy. The receptors here all came from a man between 45 and 60 years old with renal cell carcinoma.

V gene TRBV4-3 combines with J gene TRBJ2-7; D possibly matches TRBD1 or TRBD2 (5 bases each). Trimming cost V 0 bases and J 5 bases, with 17 bases left between them. The CDR3 covers 16 residues. Per the germline V gene, CDR1 is LGHNA and CDR2 is YSLEER. The DNA of the CDR3 is TGCGCCAGCAGCCAAGATTTGAGAGGGGTGCACAACGAGCAGTACTTC. Translation gives CASSQDLRGVHNEQYF.

This rearrangement joins TRBV4-3 to TRBJ2-1, with a possible D match to TRBD1 (5 bases). The CDR3 has 17 amino acids. Germline V lookup: CDR1 LGHNA, CDR2 YSLEER. The V gene lost 0 bases and the J gene lost 0 bases, with 12 bases spanning the gap. In nucleotides, the CDR3 is TGCGCCAGCAGCCAAGACCCCTACAGGAGCTCCTACAATGAGCAGTTCTTC. Amino acid sequence: CASSQDPYRSSYNEQFF.

This chain links TRBV5-1 with TRBJ2-2, with 11 bases matching TRBD2. Germline V CDR1 and CDR2: SGHRS, YFSETQ. V was pared by 4 bases and J by 5 bases, with 4 bases of the junction left unmatched. The CDR3 contains 15 residues. The CDR3 nucleotides read TGCGCCAGCAGCCTAGCGGGAGGAAGGACCGGGGAGCTGTTTTTT. It is translated as CASSLAGGRTGELFF.

The chain joins TRBV14 to TRBJ2-7, with 9 bases that match TRBD1. Losses at the gene ends were 4 bases for V and 4 bases for J; bases not matched to a gene: 8. Germline lookup yields CDR1 SGHDN and CDR2 FVKESK. The CDR3 has 15 residues. CDR3 bases: TGTGCCAGCAGCCGCCCGGGACAGGGATTATACGAGCAGTACTTC. Its protein is CASSRPGQGLYEQYF.

The chain carries TRBV15 and TRBJ2-5, with TRBD2 identical over 10 bases. Losses at the gene ends were 1 base for V and 5 bases for J; bases not matched to a gene: 4. Germline V gene lookup returns CDR1 LNHNV and CDR2 YYDKDF (reference sequence). The CDR3 runs 15 residues. CDR3 sequence: CATSRVLAGVETQYF. The CDR3 DNA sequence: TGTGCCACCAGCAGAGTCCTAGCGGGAGTTGAGACCCAGTACTTC.

This clone occurred once. This chain links TRBV7-9 with TRBJ2-2; TRBD1 matches at 12 bases. Trimming cost V 0 bases and J 4 bases; bases outside gene matches: 3. The germline V gene has CDR1 SEHNR and CDR2 FQNEAQ (reference sequence). CDR3 length equals 17 residues. The CDR3: CASSLAGDRGPTGELFF. DNA for the CDR3: TGTGCCAGCAGCTTAGCAGGGGACAGGGGGCCCACCGGGGAGCTGTTTTTT. The variable domain in full, with the rest retrieved from reference TRBV7-9 and TRBJ2-2, is DTGVSQNPRHKITKRGQNVTFRCDPISEHNRLYWYRQTLGQGPEFLTYFQNEAQLEKSRLLSDRFSAERPKGSFSTLEIQRTEQGDSAMYLCASSLAGDRGPTGELFFGEGSRLTVL.

The gene calls are TRBV21-1 and TRBJ2-3; TRBD2, the table's D call, was not compared with the DNA. TRBV21-1 is a documented pseudogene. CDR3 length equals 16 residues. Here the CDR3 DNA reads TGTGCCAGCAGCACTCCGGGAGGCTTTTGCACAGATACGCAGTATTTT. As protein: CASSTPGGFCTDTQYF.

This sequence joins TRBV5-1 and TRBJ1-5; a weak D match, TRBD1 (6 bases). V was shortened by 0 bases and J by 5 bases, with 9 bases between the two germline ends. This CDR3 comprises 14 residues. Per germline, CDR1 SGHRS and CDR2 YFSETQ. The CDR3 nucleotides are TGCGCCAGCAGCTTGGAGGGGGATTATCAGCCCCAGCATTTT. Its protein product is CASSLEGDYQPQHF.

The chain carries TRBV4-2 and TRBJ1-5, with TRBD1 matching 7 bases. The CDR3 consists of 17 residues. V was clipped by 4 bases and J by 3 bases; unmatched bases: 12. Germline V gives CDR1 LGHNA, CDR2 YNFKEQ. The CDR3 protein is CASSPSNRGNLNQPQHF. CDR3 nucleotide sequence: TGTGCCAGCAGCCCCTCCAACAGGGGCAACCTCAATCAGCCCCAGCATTTT.

The CDR3 bases are TGTGCCAGTAGTCCCGAGTATTGGGGGAACTATGGCTACACCTTC. It specifies CASSPEYWGNYGYTF. The V call is TRBV19, the J call TRBJ1-2; TRBD1 might be the D (5 bases). V was clipped by 5 bases and J by 2 bases, with 15 bases between them. CDR3 length: 15 residues. Per germline, CDR1 LNHDA and CDR2 SQIVND (reference sequence).

The V call is TRBV10-2, the J call TRBJ1-4, with TRBD1 matching over 7 bases. V was pared by 10 bases and J by 7 bases, with 12 bases of the junction left unmatched. The CDR3 sequence is 14 residues long. CDR1 and CDR2 from the germline V gene are WSHSY and SAAADI. CDR3 amino acids: CAISPTGFGEKLFF. The CDR3 DNA reads TGCGCCATCTCACCGACAGGGTTTGGTGAAAAACTGTTTTTT.

This chain links TRBV7-9 with TRBJ1-4, with unresolved D. The CDR3 has 14 residues. V lost 2 bases to trimming and J lost 5 bases, with 9 bases between them. The germline V gene encodes CDR1 SEHNR and CDR2 FQNEAQ (reference sequence). The CDR3 sequence is CASSLRSTNEKLFF. CDR3 DNA: TGTGCCAGCAGCTTACGCAGTACAAATGAAAAACTGTTTTTT.

This rearrangement joins TRBV4-2 to TRBJ2-5, with 15 nucleotides matching TRBD2. After removal of 5 bases from V and 5 bases from J, the junction contained 6 bases not matched to a gene. CDR3 length: 16 residues. Germline loops: CDR1 LGHNA, CDR2 YNFKEQ. The CDR3 nucleotides read TGTGCCAGCAGCTTGGGACTAGCGGGGGGTTCGGAGACCCAGTACTTC. This translates into CASSLGLAGGSETQYF.

For this clone: Different DNA sequences within this sample yield the same CDR3. The chain employs TRBV7-2 and TRBJ2-3; 7 nucleotides line up with TRBD1. CDR1 is SGHTA, CDR2 FQGNSA, per germline. Trimming took 2 bases from V and 2 from J; bases not matched to a gene: 4. This CDR3 comprises 15 residues. The CDR3 reads CASSLRQGSTDTQYF. As DNA, the CDR3 is TGTGCCAGCAGCTTAAGACAGGGATCCACAGATACGCAGTATTTT. Filled out from reference TRBV7-2 and TRBJ2-3, the complete variable domain reads GAGVSQSPSNKVTEKGKDVELRCDPISGHTALYWYRQSLGQGLEFLIYFQGNSAPDKSGLPSDRFSAERTGGSVSTLTIQRTQQEDSAVYLCASSLRQGSTDTQYFGPGTRLTVL.

V and J are TRBV7-9 and TRBJ2-7; D possibly corresponds to TRBD1 (6 bases). CDR3 length: 11 amino acids. V was shortened by 5 bases and J by 7 bases, with 9 bases between the two germline ends. The germline V gene encodes CDR1 SEHNR and CDR2 FQNEAQ (reference sequence). The DNA of the CDR3 is TGTGCCAGCAGCGAAACAGGGGAGCAGTACTTC. Translating gives CASSETGEQYF.

The chain couples TRBV7-9 to TRBJ2-5; D is perhaps TRBD2 (6 bases). CDR3 size: 16 residues. CDR1 is SEHNR, CDR2 FQNEAQ, per germline (reference sequence). Trimming removed 5 bases from V and 5 bases from J, with 21 bases in between. CDR3 bases: TGTGCCAGCAGCCAAGGTAGCGGACCCCCTGGGGAGACCCAGTACTTC. Protein: CASSQGSGPPGETQYF. Looking up the rest from reference TRBV7-9 and TRBJ2-5 gives the full variable domain: DTGVSQNPRHKITKRGQNVTFRCDPISEHNRLYWYRQTLGQGPEFLTYFQNEAQLEKSRLLSDRFSAERPKGSFSTLEIQRTEQGDSAMYLCASSQGSGPPGETQYFGPGTRLLVL.

This clone was seen many times. The sample contains more than one DNA sequence encoding this CDR3. The CDR3 nucleotides read TGTGCCAGCTCACCGGACAGCAATGAGCAGTTCTTC. This sequence encodes CASSPDSNEQFF. The chain combines TRBV18 with TRBJ2-1; D might be TRBD1 (6 bases). CDR3 length: 12 amino acids. V was shortened by 3 bases and J by 6 bases, with 6 bases between the two germline ends. CDR1 is KGHSH and CDR2 is LQKENI in the germline V gene.

The chain has TRBV6-6 and TRBJ2-1; D possibly corresponds to TRBD2 (5 bases). V lost 8 bases and J 2 bases, leaving 13 bases between the germline ends. Per germline, CDR1 MNHNY and CDR2 SVGAGI (reference sequence). The CDR3 length is 14 residues. The CDR3 loop is CASAKAETYNEQFF. In nucleotides, the CDR3 is TGTGCCAGCGCGAAAGCGGAGACCTACAATGAGCAGTTCTTC.